This TCR beta chain is from a study of Ad26.COV2.S vaccination and SARS-CoV-2 variants. Study-level results: Higher spike-specific TCR breadth was found in vaccine recipients than in placebo recipients. The TCR breadth and depth analyses may have understated or missed part of the total T cell responses.

As to this clone: The antigen is unknown.

Libraries were prepared by immunoSEQ multiplex PCR; TCRdb keeps only in-frame clonotypes and omits some of them. The sample comprises around 100,000 clones, 60% to 85% of which are singletons, and 15% to 20% rests with the top ten. The sequence was collected from a human donor who had recovered from COVID-19. The sample in question was peripheral blood, obtained after recovery from COVID-19.

The CDR3 DNA reads as TGTGCCAGCAGCTTAACAGGGGGCTACGAGCAGTACTTC. This gives the protein CASSLTGGYEQYF. The chain joins TRBV7-2 to TRBJ2-7, with 8 bases matching TRBD1. Germline CDR1 reads SGHTA; CDR2 reads FQGNSA. The CDR3 is 13 residues long. V gave up 2 bases and J gave up 3 bases; unmatched junction bases: 0.